A selection of T cell receptor beta chains follows, all from one sample in a study of shared clonotypes between healthy human individuals. Some clones are missing from TCRdb's copy, which holds only in-frame ones; the method was immunoSEQ multiplex PCR. The sample holds over 2 million clones, 90% to 95% seen once. The material sequenced was naive CD4+ T cells sorted from blood. Every receptor here comes from a man aged 18-30 years in good health. The CDR3 runs from the conserved cysteine through the conserved F or W. The D gene is left open where the match is weak.

TRBJ1-4,15,NA,TRBV5-1,CASSPVGGVGEKLFF,TGCGCCAGCAGCCCCGTGGGAGGGGTTGGTGAAAAACTGTTTTTT
TRBJ2-5,12,NA,TRBV10-2,CASSEGEETQYF,TGCGCCAGCAGTGAGGGGGAGGAGACCCAGTACTTC
TRBJ2-2,15,TRBD2,TRBV10-3,CAIAFDPAGVGELFF,TGTGCCATCGCTTTTGATCCAGCGGGAGTTGGGGAGCTGTTTTTT
TRBJ2-2,16,NA,TRBV2,CASSVGSGGHTGELFF,TGTGCCAGCAGTGTCGGTTCCGGGGGACACACCGGGGAGCTGTTTTTT
TRBJ1-5,14,NA,TRBV5-1,CASSFSGDNQPQHF,TGCGCCAGCAGCTTTTCAGGCGATAATCAGCCCCAGCATTTT
TRBJ1-2,13,NA,TRBV25-1,CASSGEGPYGYTF,TGTGCCAGCAGTGGTGAGGGCCCCTATGGCTACACCTTC
TRBJ2-2,15,NA,TRBV5-1,CASSPRGGNTGELFF,TGCGCCAGCAGCCCTCGAGGAGGGAACACCGGGGAGCTGTTTTTT
TRBJ1-5,15,NA,TRBV5-5,CASSAGSEIRQPQHF,TGTGCCAGCAGCGCCGGATCCGAGATCCGTCAGCCCCAGCATTTT
TRBJ2-4,16,NA,TRBV18,CASSPPRTVGKNIQYF,TGTGCCAGCTCACCACCCAGGACGGTGGGCAAAAACATTCAGTACTTC
TRBJ1-3,15,TRBD1,TRBV5-1,CASSLGQGEWDTIYF,TGCGCCAGCAGCTTGGGACAGGGCGAATGGGACACCATATATTTT
TRBJ2-5,17,TRBD1,TRBV9,CASSVAWGTGVQETQYF,TGTGCCAGCAGCGTTGCATGGGGGACAGGGGTGCAAGAGACCCAGTACTTC
TRBJ1-6,16,NA,TRBV14,CASSQDLGPPHSPLHF,TGTGCCAGCAGCCAAGATTTGGGCCCACCCCATTCACCCCTCCACTTT
TRBJ2-5,15,NA,TRBV18,CASSPPMANGQTQYF,TGTGCCAGCTCACCACCGATGGCCAATGGACAGACCCAGTACTTC
TRBJ2-1,15,TRBD2,TRBV10-1,CASSKSGGPNNEQFF,TGCGCCAGCAGTAAGAGCGGGGGGCCGAACAATGAGCAGTTCTTC
TRBJ2-3,13,NA,TRBV30,CAWSRVSTDTQYF,TGTGCCTGGAGCAGGGTATCGACAGATACGCAGTATTTT
TRBJ1-5,13,NA,TRBV30,CAWSVQPNQPQHF,TGTGCCTGGAGTGTACAGCCTAATCAGCCCCAGCATTTT
TRBJ1-1,14,NA,TRBV2,CASSVEQGSGEAFF,TGTGCCAGCAGTGTCGAACAGGGTAGCGGTGAAGCTTTCTTT